This T cell receptor (beta chain) was identified in a study of T-cell memory formation after mild COVID-19. After removal of 4 bases from V and 15 bases from J, the junction contained 9 bases not matched to a gene. The CDR3 is 12 amino acids. Germline CDR1 reads SNHLY; CDR2 reads FYNNEI. This clonotype has a handful of counts. TCRdb re-analysed the 5' RACE reads in MiXCR, keeping a single row per CDR3 protein. Of roughly 250,000 distinct CDR3 sequences in the sample, about 16% were seen once. This receptor was obtained from a man aged 18 to 30 who had mild COVID-19 (a few samples of this study predate the infection). Cell type and time point are not known. Material for sequencing was PBMCs or a T cell subset sorted from them (not recorded which). The genes are TRBV2 and TRBJ2-1; 7 bases map to TRBD1. The CDR3 spells CASSAGTVRSFF. For the CDR3, the DNA is TGTGCCAGCAGTGCTGGGACAGTAAGGTCGTTCTTC.